This T cell receptor beta chain was sequenced in a study of cytomegalovirus exposure and HLA in healthy donors. General observations from the study: Later analysis identified around 15,000 TCR beta sequences associated with HLA alleles, using a false discovery rate threshold of 0.05. For most TCR beta V segments, an earlier analysis put the productive rate at about 87% or about 30% of the time. Certain indistinguishable V segments, among them TRBV6-2 and TRBV6-3, were excluded. Later, TCR association rates were found to vary by HLA locus, highest for DRB1 and lowest for HLA-C.

The PCR had 60 Vbeta and 13 Jbeta primers. This table comes from immunoSEQ multiplex PCR, and its TCRdb copy is limited to in-frame clones, with some not included. Among 150,000 or so clones listed, roughly three quarters were seen once. In the case of this clone: The antigen is unknown.

Germline V lookup: CDR1 MRHNA, CDR2 SNTAGT. V lost 6 bases to trimming and J lost 4 bases; unmatched junction nucleotides: 3. This CDR3 is 13 amino acids long. Sequences were obtained from PBMCs. This clonotype was sampled from a woman aged 40 to 50 in good health and CMV-seropositive. The chain has TRBV6-4 and TRBJ1-1; 9 nucleotides align to TRBD1. The CDR3 DNA reads TGTGCCAGCAGGACAGGGGGGGGCACTGAAGCTTTCTTT. Translated: CASRTGGGTEAFF.